One sample yielded the 9 T cell receptor beta chains listed below, sequenced in a study of shared clonotypes between healthy human individuals. Only in-frame clones appear in the TCRdb table, and some are missing; sequencing was by immunoSEQ multiplex PCR. The sample contains roughly 1,500,000 clones, 95% to 99% of which appear only once. The material sequenced was naive CD4+ T cells sorted from blood. The sample's subset: CD45RA+ positively selected. All receptors come from a man between 25 and 39 years old in good health.

J is TRBJ2-5 and V is TRBV18, with 9 positions matching TRBD2. Germline V lookup: CDR1 KGHSH, CDR2 LQKENI. CDR3 size: 16 residues. The J segment lost 4 bases and the V segment lost 3 bases, leaving 9 bases of the junction unmatched. The CDR3 loop reads CASSPALAGWGETQYF. The CDR3 region has the DNA TGTGCCAGCTCACCGGCTCTAGCGGGATGGGGAGAGACCCAGTACTTC.

The chain uses TRBV10-3 and TRBJ1-2; tentative D call: TRBD1 (6 bases). Germline-derived CDR1 and CDR2 are ENHRY and SYGVKD. V lost 3 bases and J lost 7, with 18 bases in between. The CDR3 totals 15 residues. The CDR3 DNA is TGTGCCATCAGTGATCTGACAGGTTTTACTTCTGGCTACACCTTC. Translation: CAISDLTGFTSGYTF.

The rearrangement joins TRBV28 to TRBJ2-5, with 10 bases identical to TRBD2. Per germline, CDR1 MDHEN and CDR2 SYDVKM. CDR3 length equals 15 residues. The J segment lost 3 bases and the V segment lost 5 bases, leaving 6 bases of the junction unmatched. CDR3 DNA sequence: TGTGCCAGCAGTCGAAATCTAGCGGGAGAAGAGACCCAGTACTTC. This codes for CASSRNLAGEETQYF.

V is TRBV30 and J is TRBJ1-1; D is uncertain. V lost 5 bases, J lost 5 bases, and 9 bases lay in between. This CDR3 has 11 residues. CDR1 and CDR2 (germline): GTSNPN, SVGIG (reference sequence). The CDR3 sequence: CAWLKGTEAFF. The DNA of the CDR3 is TGTGCCTGGCTAAAGGGTACTGAAGCTTTCTTT. Full variable domain (missing parts from reference TRBV30 and TRBJ1-1): SQTIHQWPATLVQPVGSPLSLECTVEGTSNPNLYWYRQAAGRGLQLLFYSVGIGQISSEVPQNLSASRPQDRQFILSSKKLLLSDSGFYLCAWLKGTEAFFGQGTRLTVV.

The genes are TRBV5-6 and TRBJ2-7; 8 positions match TRBD2. The CDR3 runs to 16 residues. Looked up from germline, CDR1 is SGHDT and CDR2 is YYEEEE. J gave up 3 bases and V 0 bases, and 8 bases lay outside the gene matches. This CDR3 is CASSLGRRREVYEQYF. Here the CDR3 DNA reads TGTGCCAGCAGCTTGGGGCGACGGCGGGAGGTCTACGAGCAGTACTTC.

CDR3: CASSVGGNGIGTDTQYF. CDR3 sequence (DNA): TGTGCCAGCAGTGTCGGAGGGAATGGAATCGGCACAGATACGCAGTATTTT. The chain joins TRBV6-4 to TRBJ2-3; TRBD2 might be the D (6 bases). Germline values: CDR1 MRHNA, CDR2 SNTAGT. Between the trimmed V and J ends, which lost 4 bases and 1 base, there was a span of 18 bases. This CDR3 has 17 amino acids.

The chain links TRBV5-1 to TRBJ2-1; 11 bases match TRBD2. This CDR3 has 16 amino acids. With V trimmed by 4 bases and J by 4 bases, 7 bases remained unmatched. CDR1 SGHRS and CDR2 YFSETQ come from the germline V gene. CDR3 sequence reads: CASSIGTSGNYNEQFF. Here the CDR3 DNA reads TGCGCCAGCAGCATAGGGACTAGCGGAAATTACAATGAGCAGTTCTTC.

The chain is built from TRBV4-2 and TRBJ2-1; no firm D call. CDR1 and CDR2 from the germline V gene are LGHNA and YNFKEQ. The CDR3 runs to 13 residues. The V end lost 4 bases, the J end lost 3 bases, and 7 bases lay between the germline ends. The CDR3: CASSPGIYNEQFF. CDR3 in DNA: TGTGCCAGCAGCCCTGGAATCTACAATGAGCAGTTCTTC.

The CDR3 DNA sequence: TGCGCCAGCAGCCCTCTTTTGGGTGACAATGAGCAGTTCTTC. Protein product: CASSPLLGDNEQFF. The V gene is TRBV4-1, the J gene TRBJ2-1; D uncertain. Germline CDR1 is MGHRA and CDR2 is YSYEKL. There are 14 residues in the CDR3. The V end lost 4 bases, the J end lost 5 bases, and 12 bases lay between the germline ends.